This TCR beta chain was identified in a study of blood T cell repertoires in COVID-19. Overall study context: Specimens from acute and convalescent COVID-19 originated in the United States, Italy and Spain.

How the authors handled the data: Reference gene primer amplification gave nucleated cell count estimates. Repertoires were generated with immunoSEQ multiplex PCR, while TCRdb's copy carries only in-frame clones and drops some. D and trimming were read from the DNA, whereas the V and J calls and clone size are those reported in that table. The data show 200,000 to 250,000 clones, with approximately 85% seen just once and approximately 2.4% held by the top ten. Looked up from germline, CDR1 is MRHNA and CDR2 is SNTAGT. CDR3 length: 13 residues. The ends were cut back, 5 bases at V and 3 bases at J, with 10 bases in the middle. Seattle patient enrollment occurred during active infection, with longitudinal follow-up thereafter.

Sequenced input: peripheral blood. The TCR was taken from a woman aged 70-85 years with COVID-19, enrolled during active disease. This chain joins TRBV6-4 and TRBJ1-1; D possibly corresponds to TRBD1 (6 bases). The CDR3 nucleotides are TGTGCCAGCAGTACCGGGACACACACTGAAGCTTTCTTT. This encodes CASSTGTHTEAFF.